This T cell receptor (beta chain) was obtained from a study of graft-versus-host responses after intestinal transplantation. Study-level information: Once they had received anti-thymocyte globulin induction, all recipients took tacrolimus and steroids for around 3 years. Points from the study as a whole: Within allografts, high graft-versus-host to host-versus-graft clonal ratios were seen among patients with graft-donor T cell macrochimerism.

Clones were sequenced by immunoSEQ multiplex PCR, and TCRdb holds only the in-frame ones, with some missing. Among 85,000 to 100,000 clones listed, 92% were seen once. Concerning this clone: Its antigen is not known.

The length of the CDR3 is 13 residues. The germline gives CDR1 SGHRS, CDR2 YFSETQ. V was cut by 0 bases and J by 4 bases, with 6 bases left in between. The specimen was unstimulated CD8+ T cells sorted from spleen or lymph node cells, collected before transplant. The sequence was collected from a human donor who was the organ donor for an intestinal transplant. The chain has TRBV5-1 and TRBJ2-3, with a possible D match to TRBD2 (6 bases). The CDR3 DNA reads TGCGCCAGCAGCTTGGGACTAGCAGATACGCAGTATTTT. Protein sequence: CASSLGLADTQYF.